The T cell receptor (beta chain) described here comes from a study of blood T cell repertoires in COVID-19 (TCRdb year 2020). About the investigation overall: Samples from collaborators originated in the United States, Italy and Spain and spanned both the acute and convalescent phases of COVID-19. The sample metadata nearly always contained a de-identified subject ID, COVID-19 status, age in years and sex. The prospective study material was composed of cDNA or gDNA derived from T cells, B-cell-depleted T cells, or PBMCs. Where available, HLA class I and class II types were obtained from metadata supplied by the sample provider rather than from assay-based typing. Deeply sampled blood TCRbeta repertoires from subjects exposed to, actively infected with, or recovered from COVID-19 were included in the dataset. Samples were obtained from the ongoing ImmuneRACE study (first 160 participants) and from roughly 1,300 subjects provided by 6 global collaborators. A freely available public database, intended as a resource for researchers studying the immune response to SARS-CoV-2, is where the repertoires were released. Broad study findings and their caveats: Clinical and demographic metadata were provided uncurated, with the amount varying by source and participant.

The collaborating institutions used their own protocols to collect whole blood in K2EDTA tubes. Collaborator samples were shipped for TCRbeta analysis as frozen whole blood, isolated PBMCs, or DNA extracted from either sample type. Including cysteine and phenylalanine, the CDR3 has 13 amino acids. CDR3 DNA only is kept here, 39 bases in frame from base 1. Cut back by 7 bases and 0 bases, the V and J ends lie 9 bases apart. In the case of this clone: Its antigen is currently not known. Base qualities were left out, and no much larger clone turns up one base away.

TCRbeta CDR3 regions were amplified from genomic DNA by means of the immunoSEQ Assay, a bias-controlled multiplex PCR. In the original analysis: Within the assay, amplification of reference gene primers was used to estimate how many nucleated cells each sample contained. Sequence reads were collapsed and filtered to measure the absolute abundance of every unique TCRbeta CDR3 rearrangement. For each sample, productive Simpson clonality was calculated as the square root of Simpson's diversity index across productive rearrangements. Entries here come from immuneACCESS through TCRdb and include only in-frame sequences with V and J called. Some clones fail to appear in such tables; in the studies checked, an unresolved V gene covers under half of the shortfall, and the cause of the remainder is unknown. The V and J calls and clone size are taken from that table; D and trimming were inferred from the DNA. The sample table contains 50,000 to 70,000 clones; only one count was recorded for 70% to 90% of them. 6.5% to 8% of the sample belongs to the ten largest clones.

The sequence is built from TRBV12-3 or TRBV12-4 and TRBJ1-2; 5 matching bases give a weak D call of TRBD1. Sequenced material: peripheral blood. This clonotype originated in a human donor with active COVID-19. The donor label of this sample is uncertain. DNA sequence: TGTGCCAGCATGGGCAGGGCTAACTATGGCTACACCTTC. Its product reads: CASMGRANYGYTF.